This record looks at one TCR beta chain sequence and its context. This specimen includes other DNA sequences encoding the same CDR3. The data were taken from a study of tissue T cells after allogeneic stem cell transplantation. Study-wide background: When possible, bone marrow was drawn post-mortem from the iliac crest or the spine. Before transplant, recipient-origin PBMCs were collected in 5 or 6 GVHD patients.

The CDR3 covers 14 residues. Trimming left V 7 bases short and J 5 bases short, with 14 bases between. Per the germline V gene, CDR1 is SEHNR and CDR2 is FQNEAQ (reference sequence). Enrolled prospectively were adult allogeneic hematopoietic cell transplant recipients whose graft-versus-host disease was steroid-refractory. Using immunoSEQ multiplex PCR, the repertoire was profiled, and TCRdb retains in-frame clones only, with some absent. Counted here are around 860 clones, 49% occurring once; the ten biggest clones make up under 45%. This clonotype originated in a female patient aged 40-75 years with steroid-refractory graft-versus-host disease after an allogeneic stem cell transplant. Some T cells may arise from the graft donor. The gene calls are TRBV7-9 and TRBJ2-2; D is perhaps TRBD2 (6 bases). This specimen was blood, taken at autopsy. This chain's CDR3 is CASTSRGNTGELFF. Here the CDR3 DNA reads TGTGCCAGCACATCCCGGGGGAATACCGGGGAGCTGTTTTTT. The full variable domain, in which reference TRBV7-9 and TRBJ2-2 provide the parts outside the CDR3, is DTGVSQNPRHKITKRGQNVTFRCDPISEHNRLYWYRQTLGQGPEFLTYFQNEAQLEKSRLLSDRFSAERPKGSFSTLEIQRTEQGDSAMYLCASTSRGNTGELFFGEGSRLTVL.